This T cell receptor beta chain was profiled in a study of shared clonotypes between healthy human individuals. General observations from the study: Clonotypes that were shared across a handful of donors made up 4.5% to 5% of naive CD4 clonotypes.

Partitioning of CD4+ cells yielded a CD45RA+ naive subset and a CD45RA-negative memory subset. A remark on this clone: Its antigen is not known.

The method was immunoSEQ multiplex PCR; TCRdb's version includes in-frame clones alone and lacks a portion of them. This table holds 550,000 to 850,000 clones, under 80% found once. Germline assignment: CDR1 MNHNS and CDR2 SASEGT. The CDR3 sequence is 14 residues long. Deletions cut 10 bases from V and 1 base from J, with 11 bases between. The chain carries TRBV6-1 and TRBJ2-6; D not resolved. Input material: memory CD4+ T cells sorted from blood. Stated subset: CD45RA-negative fraction. The sequence derives from a woman under 40 in good health. The CDR3 loop is CATPPRSGANVLTF. CDR3 DNA: TGTGCCACTCCCCCACGATCTGGGGCCAACGTCCTGACTTTC.